These 16 T cell receptor beta chains share one sample of origin, sequenced in a study of shared clonotypes between healthy human individuals. Sequenced by immunoSEQ multiplex PCR; TCRdb stores in-frame clones only, minus some. This sample has hundreds of thousands of clones, with about 91% found just once. Positive CCR7 selection of CD45RO-negative cells yielded the naive CD8 cells, and terminally differentiated effector memory CD45RA+ cells were excluded. Sequencing was carried out using naive CD8+ T cells sorted from blood. The receptors derive from a man aged 30 to 39 in good health.

This chain connects TRBV7-9 to TRBJ2-7, with 10 bases that match TRBD1. V dropped 3 bases and J dropped 7; count of bases not matched to a gene: 6. Looked up from germline, CDR1 is SEHNR and CDR2 is FQNEAQ (reference sequence). The CDR3 consists of 14 residues. This CDR3 is CASSFGTGVQEQYF. DNA of the CDR3: TGTGCCAGCAGCTTTGGGACAGGGGTCCAGGAGCAGTACTTC.

The genes are TRBV10-3 and TRBJ1-5; tentatively, D is TRBD1 (5 bases). The V gene lost 2 bases and the J gene lost 12 bases, with 14 bases spanning the gap. This CDR3 spans 13 amino acids. Germline CDR1 and CDR2: ENHRY and SYGVKD. As DNA, the CDR3 is TGTGCCATCAGTGAGCCGATGGGAAGGGGCCAGCATTTT. Translation gives CAISEPMGRGQHF.

The chain employs TRBV27 and TRBJ1-5; D possibly corresponds to TRBD1 (6 bases). CDR3 length: 14 residues. The V gene lost 8 bases and the J gene lost 3 bases, with 14 bases spanning the gap. Germline V gene lookup returns CDR1 MNHEY and CDR2 SMNVEV (reference sequence). CDR3 in amino acids: CASALGGTNQPQHF. The CDR3 DNA sequence: TGTGCCAGCGCTCTGGGGGGCACCAATCAGCCCCAGCATTTT.

This clone has a handful of counts. V usage is TRBV7-9 and J usage is TRBJ1-1, with TRBD1 matching over 10 bases. The CDR3 consists of 17 residues. The J segment lost 4 bases and the V segment lost 5 bases, leaving 13 bases of the junction unmatched. Germline CDR1 and CDR2: SEHNR and FQNEAQ (reference sequence). CDR3 DNA: TGTGCCAGCAGCCCGTCCGGGACAGGGGAAAAGGGCACTGAAGCTTTCTTT. Its protein is CASSPSGTGEKGTEAFF.

This clone appeared once. This sequence joins TRBV30 and TRBJ1-3, with D possibly being TRBD1 (6 bases). Germline assignment: CDR1 GTSNPN and CDR2 SVGIG (reference sequence). V was clipped by 5 bases and J by 0 bases, with 11 bases between them. This CDR3 spans 14 amino acids. CDR3 sequence (DNA): TGTGCCTGGGATACAGGGATCTCTGGAAACACCATATATTTT. Translation gives CAWDTGISGNTIYF.

V usage is TRBV28 and J usage is TRBJ1-4; possible D gene TRBD1, 5 bases. The CDR3 has 16 amino acids. V gave up 5 bases and J gave up 3 bases, with 16 bases separating them. Germline V lookup: CDR1 MDHEN, CDR2 SYDVKM. The CDR3 nucleotides are TGTGCCAGCAGTACGAACAGGCTCCTGGCTAATGAAAAACTGTTTTTT. Protein: CASSTNRLLANEKLFF.

The gene calls are TRBV7-9 and TRBJ1-1; maybe TRBD1 (6 bases). Germline values: CDR1 SEHNR, CDR2 FQNEAQ (reference sequence). The CDR3 covers 15 residues. Trimming stripped 3 bases from V and 5 bases from J, with 16 bases between. Written as DNA, the CDR3 is TGTGCCAGCAGCTTCGTTAGGACAGATGGAACTGAAGCTTTCTTT. Residues: CASSFVRTDGTEAFF.

This chain joins TRBV4-1 and TRBJ1-1, with unresolved D. The germline V gene encodes CDR1 MGHRA and CDR2 YSYEKL. The CDR3 spans 17 residues. Deletions cut 0 bases from V and 1 base from J, with 15 bases between. CDR3 loop: CASSQDMPRAGNTEAFF. Here the CDR3 DNA reads TGCGCCAGCAGCCAAGATATGCCAAGGGCAGGGAACACTGAAGCTTTCTTT.

V gene TRBV27 combines with J gene TRBJ1-2; no clear D gene. Germline V gene data show CDR1 as MNHEY and CDR2 as SMNVEV (reference sequence). This CDR3 spans 11 amino acids. V shed 11 bases and J shed 5 bases, with 12 bases lying between them. The CDR3 spells CAPNGRYGYTF. CDR3 sequence (DNA): TGTGCCCCCAACGGCAGATATGGCTACACCTTC.

This chain links TRBV7-2 with TRBJ2-3; weak D call: TRBD1 (6 bases). With 1 base removed from V and 3 bases from J, the gap between germline ends came to 23 bases. Germline values: CDR1 SGHTA, CDR2 FQGNSA. The CDR3 is made up of 19 amino acids. Written as DNA, the CDR3 is TGTGCCAGCAGCTTAGACTCGGGACACGCCAACCTCGCGACAGATACGCAGTATTTT. It is translated as CASSLDSGHANLATDTQYF. The entire variable domain, with the rest obtained from reference TRBV7-2 and TRBJ2-3, is as follows: GAGVSQSPSNKVTEKGKDVELRCDPISGHTALYWYRQSLGQGLEFLIYFQGNSAPDKSGLPSDRFSAERTGGSVSTLTIQRTQQEDSAVYLCASSLDSGHANLATDTQYFGPGTRLTVL.

The chain joins TRBV6-6 to TRBJ1-1; D call uncertain. V lost 5 bases, J lost 10 bases, and 11 bases lay in between. The CDR3 has 11 amino acids. CDR1 and CDR2 (germline): MNHNY, SVGAGI (reference sequence). The CDR3 reads CASSTGVLAFF. The CDR3 DNA is TGTGCCAGCAGTACCGGGGTCTTAGCTTTCTTT.

Only a few counts were recorded for this clone. V gene TRBV2 combines with J gene TRBJ1-5; no reliable D call. Trimming stripped 10 bases from V and 3 bases from J, with 10 bases between. The CDR3 has 12 amino acids. CDR1 SNHLY and CDR2 FYNNEI come from the germline V gene. The CDR3 here is CATGRANQPQHF. The CDR3 DNA sequence: TGTGCCACCGGACGGGCCAATCAGCCCCAGCATTTT.

The CDR3 region has the DNA TGTGCCAGTTACGCTGGGGCCAACGTCCTGACTTTC. Its protein product is CASYAGANVLTF. The chain carries TRBV19 and TRBJ2-6; D ambiguous. Germline V lookup: CDR1 LNHDA, CDR2 SQIVND (reference sequence). Deletions cut 8 bases from V and 2 bases from J, with 4 bases between. The CDR3 contains 12 residues.

The CDR3 protein is CASSPIAGGGPDTQYF. DNA for the CDR3: TGTGCCAGCAGTCCGATAGCGGGAGGTGGTCCAGATACGCAGTATTTT. The chain recombines TRBV27 with TRBJ2-3, with 10 nucleotides matching TRBD2. CDR3 length: 16 residues. Losses at the gene ends were 5 bases for V and 4 bases for J; bases not matched to a gene: 9. Looked up from germline, CDR1 is MNHEY and CDR2 is SMNVEV (reference sequence).

V usage is TRBV9 and J usage is TRBJ1-3, with D perhaps matching TRBD1 (6 bases). Germline V gene sequence: CDR1 SGDLS, CDR2 YYNGEE. This CDR3 region has 16 residues. The V end was cut by 3 bases, the J end by 0 bases, with 13 bases between. This chain's CDR3 is CASSANRASSGNTIYF. The CDR3 nucleotides are TGTGCCAGCAGCGCGAACAGGGCTTCCTCTGGAAACACCATATATTTT. Combining the CDR3 with reference TRBV9 and TRBJ1-3 gives the whole variable domain DSGVTQTPKHLITATGQRVTLRCSPRSGDLSVYWYQQSLDQGLQFLIQYYNGEERAKGNILERFSAQQFPDLHSELNLSSLELGDSALYFCASSANRASSGNTIYFGEGSWLTVV.

The chain carries TRBV2 and TRBJ2-7; D gene uncertain. The CDR3 extends over 16 amino acids. The ends were cut back, 1 base at V and 3 bases at J, with 16 bases in the middle. Germline V gives CDR1 SNHLY, CDR2 FYNNEI. The CDR3 reads CASSEGSVQRNYEQYF. CDR3 DNA: TGTGCCAGCAGTGAAGGCTCTGTTCAGCGAAACTACGAGCAGTACTTC.